These 5 T cell receptor beta chains were sequenced from one sample in a study of cytomegalovirus exposure and HLA in healthy donors. Generated by immunoSEQ multiplex PCR, the TCRdb table keeps only in-frame clones and is missing some. The top ten hold more than 5.5% of the sample, which has around 190,000 clones, roughly 86% seen once. Material: PBMCs. These receptors originate from a man aged 25-45 years in good health and CMV-seropositive.

This chain uses TRBV18 with TRBJ2-7, with TRBD1 as a possible D gene (6 bases). There are 15 residues in the CDR3. Trimming pared 3 bases from V and 5 bases from J, leaving 17 bases between. Germline assignment: CDR1 KGHSH and CDR2 LQKENI. The DNA for the CDR3 is TGTGCCAGCTCACCTGAGGACAGTTCGCCCCACGAGCAGTACTTC. Translated, it gives CASSPEDSSPHEQYF.

V usage is TRBV6-5 and J usage is TRBJ1-2; 7 bases agree with TRBD1. Germline lookup yields CDR1 MNHEY and CDR2 SVGAGI. With V trimmed by 7 bases and J by 7 bases, 12 bases remained unmatched. This CDR3 is 14 amino acids long. The CDR3 protein is CASTDDRVVGGYTF. CDR3 DNA sequence: TGTGCCAGCACCGACGACAGGGTGGTTGGTGGCTACACCTTC.

This clone was detected once. The chain couples TRBV2 to TRBJ1-1; the match to TRBD1 covers 8 bases. The CDR3 sequence is 16 residues long. V was pared by 5 bases and J by 0 bases, with 8 bases of the junction left unmatched. Germline values: CDR1 SNHLY, CDR2 FYNNEI. CDR3 sequence reads: CASSIQGAQLNTEAFF. CDR3 DNA: TGTGCCAGCAGTATCCAGGGGGCACAGTTGAACACTGAAGCTTTCTTT.

The chain carries TRBV19 and TRBJ1-5; D is possibly TRBD1 (5 bases). This CDR3 contains 16 residues. Germline CDR1 reads LNHDA; CDR2 reads SQIVND (reference sequence). Trimming shortened V by 1 base and J by 0 bases, and 10 bases separated the two germline ends. DNA of the CDR3: TGTGCCAGTAGTATAGTGACAGCGTATAGCAATCAGCCCCAGCATTTT. It translates to CASSIVTAYSNQPQHF. Full variable domain (outside the CDR3, taken from reference TRBV19 and TRBJ1-5): DGGITQSPKYLFRKEGQNVTLSCEQNLNHDAMYWYRQDPGQGLRLIYYSQIVNDFQKGDIAEGYSVSREKKESFPLTVTSAQKNPTAFYLCASSIVTAYSNQPQHFGDGTRLSIL.

The rearrangement joins TRBV11-3 to TRBJ1-2; TRBD1 matches at 7 bases. With V trimmed by 5 bases and J by 1 base, 1 base remained unmatched. The CDR3 contains 13 residues. The germline V gene has CDR1 SGHNT and CDR2 YENEEA. The CDR3 bases are TGTGCCAGCAGCCGGGACAGTAACTATGGCTACACCTTC. It codes for CASSRDSNYGYTF.